The 25 T cell receptor beta chains below were found in one sample sequenced in a study of blood T cell repertoires in COVID-19. Produced via immunoSEQ multiplex PCR; TCRdb's table is partial and in-frame only. The data hold 210,000 or so clones, with 70% to 90% observed a single time. Source material: PBMCs or T cells enriched from blood (not recorded which). The source of these receptors is a man aged 25 to 40 with acute COVID-19.

The chain is built from TRBV19 and TRBJ2-3, with 11 positions matching TRBD2. J lost 5 bases, V lost 5 bases, and 6 bases had no gene match. CDR1 and CDR2 (germline): LNHDA, SQIVND (reference sequence). The CDR3 has 15 residues. The CDR3 sequence: CASSGLAGIGDTQYF. The CDR3 nucleotides are TGTGCCAGTAGTGGACTAGCGGGTATCGGAGATACGCAGTATTTT.

The chain is built from TRBV27 and TRBJ1-6, with 9 bases matching TRBD1. V dropped 4 bases and J dropped 7; count of bases not matched to a gene: 2. The V gene's germline CDR1 is MNHEY and CDR2 SMNVEV (reference sequence). The CDR3 is 14 amino acids. CDR3 DNA sequence: TGTGCCAGCAGTTCCGGGACAGGGAATTCACCCCTCCACTTT. Its protein is CASSSGTGNSPLHF.

V gene TRBV5-4 combines with J gene TRBJ1-1; 7 nucleotides line up with TRBD1. J lost 0 bases, V lost 0 bases, and 5 bases had no gene match. Germline assignment: CDR1 SGHNT and CDR2 YYREEE (reference sequence). The CDR3 has 16 residues. As DNA, the CDR3 is TGTGCCAGCAGCTTGGGCAGGGGGTTGGTGAACACTGAAGCTTTCTTT. Its protein is CASSLGRGLVNTEAFF.

This chain connects TRBV2 to TRBJ2-5, with 10 nucleotides matching TRBD1. Germline CDR1 reads SNHLY; CDR2 reads FYNNEI. Unmatched junction bases numbered 8, after V lost 8 bases and J lost 5 bases. The CDR3 sequence is 14 residues long. In DNA form, the CDR3 reads TGTGCCAGCCACCGGGACAGGGGCCAGGAGACCCAGTACTTC. Protein sequence: CASHRDRGQETQYF. Based on the CDR3 plus reference TRBV2 and TRBJ2-5, the full variable domain is EPEVTQTPSHQVTQMGQEVILRCVPISNHLYFYWYRQILGQKVEFLVSFYNNEISEKSEIFDDQFSVERPDGSNFTLKIRSTKLEDSAMYFCASHRDRGQETQYFGPGTRLLVL.

V is TRBV11-2 and J is TRBJ1-2; 7 bases map to TRBD1. V trimming: 4 bases; J trimming: 8 bases; junction bases outside the gene matches: 10. The germline V gene has CDR1 SGHAT and CDR2 FQNNGV. There are 14 residues in the CDR3. CDR3 coding DNA: TGTGCCAGCAGCTCAGAGACAGGGTTTCAAGGCTACACCTTC. This codes for CASSSETGFQGYTF. Filled out from reference TRBV11-2 and TRBJ1-2, the complete variable domain reads EAGVAQSPRYKIIEKRQSVAFWCNPISGHATLYWYQQILGQGPKLLIQFQNNGVVDDSQLPKDRFSAERLKGVDSTLKIQPAKLEDSAVYLCASSSETGFQGYTFGSGTRLTVV.

The rearrangement uses TRBV7-9 and TRBJ2-3; 10 bases align to TRBD2. Losses at the gene ends were 5 bases for V and 2 bases for J; bases not matched to a gene: 7. Per the germline V gene, CDR1 is SEHNR and CDR2 is FQNEAQ (reference sequence). This CDR3 is 16 amino acids long. CDR3 sequence reads: CASSTGLALVTDTQYF. DNA for the CDR3: TGTGCCAGCAGCACGGGACTAGCGTTGGTCACAGATACGCAGTATTTT.

This chain joins TRBV5-1 and TRBJ1-1; D ambiguous. The CDR3 loop spans 12 amino acids. Trimming took off 2 bases at V and 1 base at J, with 3 bases between the two ends. The germline V gene has CDR1 SGHRS and CDR2 YFSETQ. The CDR3, as DNA: TGCGCCAGCAGCTTCTCGAACACTGAAGCTTTCTTT. This encodes CASSFSNTEAFF.

This clone was seen once. The chain combines TRBV5-6 with TRBJ1-2, with D possibly being TRBD1 (6 bases). Germline V lookup: CDR1 SGHDT, CDR2 YYEEEE. V shed 4 bases and J shed 4 bases, with 14 bases lying between them. The length of the CDR3 is 14 residues. The CDR3 DNA reads as TGTGCCAGCAGCGTCGGGGGGGACACCTATGGCTACACCTTC. This codes for CASSVGGDTYGYTF.

In its sample, this clone was seen a few times. The rearrangement links TRBV6-4 to TRBJ2-1; the match to TRBD2 covers 8 bases. The J segment lost 8 bases and the V segment lost 4 bases, leaving 10 bases of the junction unmatched. The V gene's germline CDR1 is MRHNA and CDR2 SNTAGT. The CDR3 is made up of 15 amino acids. This chain's CDR3 is CASSGSGGGPDEQFF. The CDR3 DNA follows: TGTGCCAGCAGTGGTTCGGGCGGGGGGCCCGATGAGCAGTTCTTC.

The gene calls are TRBV15 and TRBJ2-7; D is undetermined. Trimming removed 0 bases from V and 4 bases from J, with 4 bases in between. Germline CDR1 is LNHNV and CDR2 is YYDKDF (reference sequence). The CDR3 has 12 residues. The CDR3 nucleotides read TGTGCCACCAGCAGAGATCGGTACGAGCAGTACTTC. Its translation: CATSRDRYEQYF.

The J gene is TRBJ2-3, the V gene TRBV3-1 (or the pseudogene TRBV3-2); a possible D gene is TRBD1 (6 bases). V gave up 3 bases and J gave up 3 bases, with 10 bases separating them. CDR1 is LGHDT and CDR2 is YNNKEL in the germline V gene (reference sequence). The CDR3 is 14 amino acids. CDR3 nucleotide sequence: TGTGCCAGCAGCCAGACCCAGGGGACAGATACGCAGTATTTT. Its protein product is CASSQTQGTDTQYF.

This clone was seen a few times. The chain has TRBV3-1 (or the pseudogene TRBV3-2) and TRBJ2-3; 15 bases line up with TRBD2. The CDR3 covers 17 residues. From germline, CDR1 is LGHDT and CDR2 YNNKEL (reference sequence). J gave up 4 bases and V 6 bases, and 8 bases lay outside the gene matches. CDR3 in amino acids: CASSRTSGGATADTQYF. For the CDR3, the DNA is TGTGCCAGCAGTAGGACTAGCGGGGGGGCCACGGCAGATACGCAGTATTTT.

This chain connects TRBV30 to TRBJ1-2; no clear D. Germline V gene lookup returns CDR1 GTSNPN and CDR2 SVGIG (reference sequence). Trimming removed 3 bases from V and 0 bases from J, with 14 bases in between. The CDR3 spans 15 residues. CDR3 DNA: TGTGCCTGGAGAGGAGGCGCCCCAGCTAACTATGGCTACACCTTC. Translating it yields CAWRGGAPANYGYTF. Full variable domain (rest looked up from reference TRBV30 and TRBJ1-2): SQTIHQWPATLVQPVGSPLSLECTVEGTSNPNLYWYRQAAGRGLQLLFYSVGIGQISSEVPQNLSASRPQDRQFILSSKKLLLSDSGFYLCAWRGGAPANYGYTFGSGTRLTVV.

The V and J genes are TRBV6-5 and TRBJ2-2; D remains ambiguous. Trimming removed 0 bases from V and 8 bases from J, with 7 bases in between. Germline CDR1 is MNHEY and CDR2 is SVGAGI. The length of the CDR3 is 13 residues. CDR3 protein: CASSYSDWGELFF. The CDR3 nucleotides read TGTGCCAGCAGTTACTCCGACTGGGGGGAGCTGTTTTTT.

The gene calls are TRBV5-1 and TRBJ2-7, with no clear D. The CDR3 sequence is 12 residues long. The V end lost 4 bases, the J end lost 3 bases, and 8 bases lay between the germline ends. Germline values: CDR1 SGHRS, CDR2 YFSETQ. The CDR3 is CASSVDGYEQYF. CDR3 sequence (DNA): TGCGCCAGCAGCGTGGACGGCTACGAGCAGTACTTC.

The rearrangement links TRBV9 to TRBJ2-7; no clear D gene. The CDR3 covers 14 residues. CDR1 is SGDLS, CDR2 YYNGEE, per germline. Trimming stripped 1 base from V and 1 base from J, with 9 bases between. The CDR3 loop is CASSVNLVSYEQYF. Written as DNA, the CDR3 is TGTGCCAGCAGCGTAAATCTCGTTTCCTACGAGCAGTACTTC. The variable domain in full, completed from reference TRBV9 and TRBJ2-7, reads DSGVTQTPKHLITATGQRVTLRCSPRSGDLSVYWYQQSLDQGLQFLIQYYNGEERAKGNILERFSAQQFPDLHSELNLSSLELGDSALYFCASSVNLVSYEQYFGPGTRLTVT.

V usage is TRBV13 and J usage is TRBJ1-1, with unresolved D. This CDR3 contains 15 residues. Germline-derived CDR1 and CDR2 are PRHDT and FYEKMQ (reference sequence). With 4 bases removed from V and 0 bases from J, the gap between germline ends came to 12 bases. CDR3 amino acids: CASSSYRAMNTEAFF. CDR3 nucleotides: TGTGCCAGCAGCTCTTACAGAGCAATGAACACTGAAGCTTTCTTT.

The rearrangement links TRBV6-5 to TRBJ2-5; 15 bases line up with TRBD2. This CDR3 has 15 amino acids. Germline CDR1 and CDR2: MNHEY and SVGAGI. Losses at the gene ends were 7 bases for V and 3 bases for J; bases not matched to a gene: 3. The CDR3 bases are TGTGCCAGCATCCGGACTAGCGGGGGGGAAGAGACCCAGTACTTC. It codes for CASIRTSGGEETQYF.

The rearrangement uses TRBV9 and TRBJ2-2, with D possibly being TRBD2 (6 bases). The CDR3 covers 18 residues. Germline CDR1 reads SGDLS; CDR2 reads YYNGEE. V lost 0 bases and J 4 bases, leaving 19 bases between the germline ends. CDR3 protein: CASSVGGWLGGRTGELFF. Here the CDR3 DNA reads TGTGCCAGCAGCGTAGGTGGTTGGTTGGGGGGTCGCACCGGGGAGCTGTTTTTT.

The rearrangement uses TRBV19 and TRBJ1-5; TRBD1 might be the D (5 bases). CDR3 length: 15 amino acids. Germline V gene sequence: CDR1 LNHDA, CDR2 SQIVND (reference sequence). The V end lost 1 base, the J end lost 4 bases, and 11 bases lay between the germline ends. The chain's CDR3 is CASSIVWQGNQPQHF. CDR3 nucleotides: TGTGCCAGTAGTATAGTTTGGCAGGGAAATCAGCCCCAGCATTTT.

This clone showed up just once. V usage is TRBV28 and J usage is TRBJ1-2; 11 bases are shared with TRBD1. This CDR3 has 14 amino acids. Germline V CDR1 and CDR2: MDHEN, SYDVKM. With 6 bases clipped from V and 7 bases from J, the junction kept 7 bases outside the gene matches. The CDR3 nucleotides are TGTGCCAGCAGCAGGACAGGGGGCAGACGTGGCTACACCTTC. It codes for CASSRTGGRRGYTF.

This clone came up a few times. The chain has TRBV27 and TRBJ1-2, with TRBD1 as a possible D gene (6 bases). Germline V gene lookup returns CDR1 MNHEY and CDR2 SMNVEV (reference sequence). Trimming shortened V by 3 bases and J by 3 bases, and 17 bases separated the two germline ends. The CDR3 consists of 16 residues. CDR3 residues: CASSFDRSGPDYGYTF. CDR3 DNA sequence: TGTGCCAGCAGTTTCGACAGGAGCGGACCTGACTATGGCTACACCTTC.

This CDR3 is CASSQSLGGDQETQYF. The CDR3 region has the DNA TGTGCCAGCAGCCAATCGTTAGGGGGGGACCAAGAGACCCAGTACTTC. J is TRBJ2-5 and V is TRBV3-1 (or the pseudogene TRBV3-2); TRBD2 might be the D (7 bases). The length of the CDR3 is 16 residues. Germline-derived CDR1 and CDR2 are LGHDT and YNNKEL (reference sequence). Trimming took off 2 bases at V and 0 bases at J, with 13 bases between the two ends.

V and J are TRBV7-9 and TRBJ1-2; D uncertain. Trimming removed 5 bases at V and 8 bases at J, with 9 bases between. CDR3 length equals 11 residues. Germline assignment: CDR1 SEHNR and CDR2 FQNEAQ (reference sequence). The CDR3 nucleotides read TGTGCCAGCAGCCCATCGAGGGGCTACACCTTC. It codes for CASSPSRGYTF.

The chain joins TRBV5-4 to TRBJ2-2; the match to TRBD1 covers 10 bases. V lost 2 bases and J lost 5; bases outside the gene matches: 6. Germline-derived CDR1 and CDR2 are SGHNT and YYREEE (reference sequence). The CDR3 totals 16 residues. The CDR3, as DNA: TGTGCCAGCAGCTTACCGGGACAGGGGAAAACCGGGGAGCTGTTTTTT. Translation gives CASSLPGQGKTGELFF.